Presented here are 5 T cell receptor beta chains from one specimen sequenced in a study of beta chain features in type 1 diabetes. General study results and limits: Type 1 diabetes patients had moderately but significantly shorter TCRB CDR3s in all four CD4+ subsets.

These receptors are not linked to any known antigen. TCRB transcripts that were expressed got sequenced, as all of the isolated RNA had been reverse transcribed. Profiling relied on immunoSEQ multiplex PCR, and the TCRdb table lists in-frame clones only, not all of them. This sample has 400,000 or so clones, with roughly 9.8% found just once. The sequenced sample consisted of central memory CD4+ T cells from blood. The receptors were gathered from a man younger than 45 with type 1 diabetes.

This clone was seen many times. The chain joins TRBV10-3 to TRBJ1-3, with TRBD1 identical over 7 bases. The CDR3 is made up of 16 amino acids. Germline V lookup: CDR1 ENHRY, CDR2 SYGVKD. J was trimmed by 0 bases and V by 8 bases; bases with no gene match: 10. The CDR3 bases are TGTGCCATCCAGGACAGGCGGCTCGACTCTGGAAACACCATATATTTT. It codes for CAIQDRRLDSGNTIYF.

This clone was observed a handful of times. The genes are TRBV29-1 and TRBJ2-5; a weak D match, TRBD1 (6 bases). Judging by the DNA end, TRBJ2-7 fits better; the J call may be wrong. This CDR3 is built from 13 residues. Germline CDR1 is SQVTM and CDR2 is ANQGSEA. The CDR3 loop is CSVLTQGTYEQYF. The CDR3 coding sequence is TGCAGCGTGCTCACCCAGGGGACCTACGAGCAGTACTTC.

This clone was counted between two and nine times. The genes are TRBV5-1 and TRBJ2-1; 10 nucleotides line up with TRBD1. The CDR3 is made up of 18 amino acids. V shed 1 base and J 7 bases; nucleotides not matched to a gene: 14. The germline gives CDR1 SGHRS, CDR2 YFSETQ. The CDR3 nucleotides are TGCGCCAGCAGCTTGTACGAAGGGGGACAGGGGAGGCGGAATGAGCAGTTCTTC. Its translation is CASSLYEGGQGRRNEQFF.

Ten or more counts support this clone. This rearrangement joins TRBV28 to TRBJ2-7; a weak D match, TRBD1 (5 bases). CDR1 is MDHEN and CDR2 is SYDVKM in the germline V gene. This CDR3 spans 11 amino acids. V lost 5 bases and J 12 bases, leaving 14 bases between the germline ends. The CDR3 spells CASSQSDSPYF. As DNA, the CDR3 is TGTGCCAGCAGTCAATCTGACAGTCCGTACTTC.

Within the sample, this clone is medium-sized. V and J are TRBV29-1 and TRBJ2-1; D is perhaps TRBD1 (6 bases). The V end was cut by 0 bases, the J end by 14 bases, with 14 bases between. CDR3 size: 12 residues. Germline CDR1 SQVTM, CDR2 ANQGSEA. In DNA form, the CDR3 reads TGCAGCGTTGAAGATCCCAACAGGGCTAAGTTCTTC. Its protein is CSVEDPNRAKFF.